Listed below are T cell receptor beta chains from one sample, sequenced in a study of vaccination effects on CD4 cells after COVID-19. Measured with immunoSEQ multiplex PCR; TCRdb has only the in-frame clones, and not every one. The repertoire holds around 36,000 clones, with under 75% as singletons. The antigens for these receptors are not known. The sequenced sample was CD4+ T cells from PBMCs cultured with SARS-CoV-2 spike peptides, obtained before COVID-19 vaccination. The receptors come from a human donor who received a COVID-19 vaccine. CDR3s include the opening cysteine and the closing phenylalanine or tryptophan. The D gene is left open where the match is weak. Size tells how often a clone was seen (once, few, many) or the class of an expanded clone, and some rows leave it out.

v_call	clone_size	j_call	d_call	cdr3_aa	cdr3_nt
TRBV10-3	-	TRBJ1-1	-	CATSTAEGTEAFF	TGTGCCACCTCGACAGCGGAGGGCACTGAAGCTTTCTTT
TRBV7-2	-	TRBJ2-5	TRBD1	CASSGSTGVKTQYF	TGTGCCAGCAGCGGGTCTACAGGGGTAAAGACCCAGTACTTC
TRBV5-6	medium-sized	TRBJ1-4	TRBD1	CASSPRDSNEKLFF	TGTGCCAGCAGCCCCCGGGACAGCAATGAAAAACTGTTTTTT
TRBV5-1	-	TRBJ1-1	-	CASSPDSGEAFF	TGCGCCAGCAGCCCCGACTCAGGAGAAGCTTTCTTT
TRBV28	-	TRBJ2-7	-	CASRRATYEQYF	TGTGCCAGCAGGAGGGCTACCTACGAGCAGTACTTC
TRBV4-2	few	TRBJ2-1	-	CASTGEAPYNEQFF	TGTGCCAGCACAGGGGAGGCCCCTTACAATGAGCAGTTCTTC
TRBV2	-	TRBJ1-3	-	CASSVLGAGLGTPHSGNTIYF	TGTGCCAGCAGTGTATTGGGGGCCGGGCTCGGGACTCCTCACTCTGGAAACACCATATATTTT
TRBV5-6	few	TRBJ2-5	-	CASSLRTGETQYF	TGTGCCAGCAGCCTTCGGACGGGAGAGACCCAGTACTTC
TRBV25-1	-	TRBJ2-1	TRBD1	CASSPGQGAGNEQFF	TGTGCCAGCAGTCCGGGACAGGGGGCTGGGAATGAGCAGTTCTTC
TRBV3-1/TRBV3-2	-	TRBJ2-2	-	CASGEIPGELFF	TGTGCCAGCGGTGAAATTCCCGGGGAGCTGTTTTTT
TRBV5-4	-	TRBJ1-2	TRBD1	CASSTQGDVYGYTF	TGTGCCAGCAGCACGCAGGGGGACGTCTATGGCTACACCTTC
TRBV5-1	-	TRBJ2-1	TRBD2	CASSHRGDGNEQFF	TGCGCCAGCAGCCATCGGGGGGACGGGAATGAGCAGTTCTTC
TRBV6-5	-	TRBJ1-3	TRBD1	CASTRQGIPGNTIYF	TGTGCCAGCACCCGACAGGGAATCCCTGGAAACACCATATATTTT
TRBV10-3	-	TRBJ1-2	TRBD1	CAISGDTRDRRGYTF	TGTGCCATCAGTGGGGATACCCGGGACAGGCGGGGCTACACCTTC
TRBV19	-	TRBJ1-6	-	CASSLSEYNSPLHF	TGTGCCAGTAGTCTCTCGGAGTATAATTCACCCCTCCACTTT